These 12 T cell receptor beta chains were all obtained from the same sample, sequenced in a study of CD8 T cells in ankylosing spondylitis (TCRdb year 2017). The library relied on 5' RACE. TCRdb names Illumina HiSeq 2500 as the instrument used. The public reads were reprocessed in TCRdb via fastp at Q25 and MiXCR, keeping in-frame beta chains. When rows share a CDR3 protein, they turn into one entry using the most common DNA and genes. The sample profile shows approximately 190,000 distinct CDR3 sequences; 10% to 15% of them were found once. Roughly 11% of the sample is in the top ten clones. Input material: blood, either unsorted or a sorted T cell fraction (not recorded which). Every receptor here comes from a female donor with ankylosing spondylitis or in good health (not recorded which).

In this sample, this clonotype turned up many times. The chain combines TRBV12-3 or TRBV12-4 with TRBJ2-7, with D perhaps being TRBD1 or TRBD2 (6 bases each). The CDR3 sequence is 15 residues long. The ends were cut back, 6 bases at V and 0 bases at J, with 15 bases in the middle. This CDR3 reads CASSSRTGASYEQYF. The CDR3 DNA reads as TGTGCCAGCAGCTCCCGAACGGGGGCCTCCTACGAGCAGTACTTC.

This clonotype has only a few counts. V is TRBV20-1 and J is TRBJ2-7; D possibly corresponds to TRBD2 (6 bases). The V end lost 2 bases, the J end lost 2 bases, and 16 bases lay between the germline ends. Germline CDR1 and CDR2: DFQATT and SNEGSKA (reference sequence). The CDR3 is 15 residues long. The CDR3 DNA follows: TGCAGTGCTAGACCAGCTGGGCGGGGAGCCTACGAGCAGTACTTC. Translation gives CSARPAGRGAYEQYF.

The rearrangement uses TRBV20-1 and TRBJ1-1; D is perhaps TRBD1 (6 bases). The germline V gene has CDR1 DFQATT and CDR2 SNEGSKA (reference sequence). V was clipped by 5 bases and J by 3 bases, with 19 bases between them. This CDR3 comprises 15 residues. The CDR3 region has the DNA TGCAGTGCTGGCACGGGGGGGGGCGTGGACACTGAAGCTTTCTTT. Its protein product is CSAGTGGGVDTEAFF.

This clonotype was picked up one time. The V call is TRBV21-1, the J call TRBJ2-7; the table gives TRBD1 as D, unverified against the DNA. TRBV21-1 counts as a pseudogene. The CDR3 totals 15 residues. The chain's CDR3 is CASRGCGGHPYEQYF. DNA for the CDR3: TGTGCCAGCAGGGGCTGTGGGGGCCATCCCTACGAGCAGTACTTC.

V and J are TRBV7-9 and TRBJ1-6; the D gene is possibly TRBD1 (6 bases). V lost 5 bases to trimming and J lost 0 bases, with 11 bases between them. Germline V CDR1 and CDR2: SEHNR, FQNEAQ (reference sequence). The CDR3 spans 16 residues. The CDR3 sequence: CASSPGQSSYNSPLHF. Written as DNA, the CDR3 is TGTGCCAGCAGCCCAGGACAGAGCTCCTATAATTCACCCCTCCACTTT.

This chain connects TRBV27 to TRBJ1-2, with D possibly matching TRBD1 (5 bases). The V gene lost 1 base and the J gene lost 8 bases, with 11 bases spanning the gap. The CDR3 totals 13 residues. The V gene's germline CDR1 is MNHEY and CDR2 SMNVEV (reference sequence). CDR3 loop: CASSLLAGGGYTF. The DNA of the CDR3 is TGTGCCAGCAGTTTATTGGCGGGGGGAGGCTACACCTTC.

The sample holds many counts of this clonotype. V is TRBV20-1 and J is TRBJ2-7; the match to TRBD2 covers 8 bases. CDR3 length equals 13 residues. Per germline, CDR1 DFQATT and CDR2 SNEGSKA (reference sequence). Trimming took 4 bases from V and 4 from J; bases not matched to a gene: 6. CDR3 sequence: CSAKSGLEYEQYF. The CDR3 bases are TGCAGTGCTAAGTCGGGACTAGAGTACGAGCAGTACTTC.

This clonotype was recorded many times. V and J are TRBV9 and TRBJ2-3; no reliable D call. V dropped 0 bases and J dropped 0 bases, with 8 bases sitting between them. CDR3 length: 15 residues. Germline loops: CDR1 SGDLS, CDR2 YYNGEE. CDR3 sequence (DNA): TGTGCCAGCAGCGTAGATTCCGGGAGCACAGATACGCAGTATTTT. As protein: CASSVDSGSTDTQYF. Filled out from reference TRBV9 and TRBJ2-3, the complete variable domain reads DSGVTQTPKHLITATGQRVTLRCSPRSGDLSVYWYQQSLDQGLQFLIQYYNGEERAKGNILERFSAQQFPDLHSELNLSSLELGDSALYFCASSVDSGSTDTQYFGPGTRLTVL.

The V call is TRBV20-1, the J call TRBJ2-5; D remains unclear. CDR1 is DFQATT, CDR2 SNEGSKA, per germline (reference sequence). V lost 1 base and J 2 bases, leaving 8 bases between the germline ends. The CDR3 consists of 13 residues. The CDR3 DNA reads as TGCAGTGCTAGAGTTAGGCTGCAAGAGACCCAGTACTTC. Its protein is CSARVRLQETQYF.

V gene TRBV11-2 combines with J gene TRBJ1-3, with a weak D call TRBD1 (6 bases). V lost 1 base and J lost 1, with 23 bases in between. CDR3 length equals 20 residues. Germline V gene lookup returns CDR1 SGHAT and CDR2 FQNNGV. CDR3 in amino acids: CASSLVRIETGTRSGNTIYF. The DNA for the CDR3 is TGTGCCAGCAGCTTAGTTCGAATTGAGACAGGAACTAGATCTGGAAACACCATATATTTT.

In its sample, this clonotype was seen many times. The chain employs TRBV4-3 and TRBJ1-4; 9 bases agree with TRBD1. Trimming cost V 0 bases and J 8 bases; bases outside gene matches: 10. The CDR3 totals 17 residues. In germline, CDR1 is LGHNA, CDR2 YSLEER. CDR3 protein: CASSQESAGQGHEKLFF. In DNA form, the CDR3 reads TGCGCCAGCAGCCAAGAATCAGCGGGACAGGGTCACGAAAAACTGTTTTTT.

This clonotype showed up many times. The CDR3 sequence: CASSLLGAGETQYF. DNA of the CDR3: TGTGCCAGCAGCTTACTGGGGGCGGGTGAGACCCAGTACTTC. The chain recombines TRBV7-9 with TRBJ2-5, with D possibly being TRBD1 (6 bases). This CDR3 contains 14 residues. Trimming stripped 2 bases from V and 5 bases from J, with 12 bases between. Germline loops: CDR1 SEHNR, CDR2 FQNEAQ (reference sequence).